These 13 T cell receptor beta chains originate from one sample sequenced in a study of brain metastases from non-small cell lung cancer. TCRdb's table, derived via immunoSEQ multiplex PCR, lists solely in-frame clones and lacks some. The sample has about 2,000 clones, roughly 85% seen once. Material: tumor-adjacent normal tissue. The source is a donor over 35 with non-small cell lung cancer.

This clone was picked up one time. The V and J genes are TRBV11-3 and TRBJ1-1; 9 bases map to TRBD1. The length of the CDR3 is 20 residues. From germline, CDR1 is SGHNT and CDR2 YENEEA. V lost 6 bases to trimming and J lost 2 bases; unmatched junction nucleotides: 22. CDR3 in DNA: TGTGCCAGCAGTTTGCGGGGGACAGGGAGTGAATTCACTTCCAACACTGAAGCTTTCTTT. Its translation: CASSLRGTGSEFTSNTEAFF.

This clone is hyperexpanded. This chain connects TRBV24-1 to TRBJ2-5; TRBD1 aligns across 7 bases. Trimming took 2 bases from V and 2 from J; bases not matched to a gene: 10. From germline, CDR1 is KGHDR and CDR2 SFDVKD. This CDR3 is 17 amino acids long. The DNA for the CDR3 is TGTGCCACCAGTGATTGGAGCCGGGACAGAGGACAAGAGACCCAGTACTTC. It codes for CATSDWSRDRGQETQYF.

The chain couples TRBV14 to TRBJ1-3; TRBD1 agrees at 7 bases. The J segment lost 4 bases and the V segment lost 4 bases, leaving 7 bases of the junction unmatched. Germline V CDR1 and CDR2: SGHDN, FVKESK. The CDR3 consists of 15 residues. Here the CDR3 DNA reads TGTGCCAGCAGCCCCTCAGCAGGGGGGGGAAACACCATATATTTT. This codes for CASSPSAGGGNTIYF.

The chain joins TRBV19 to TRBJ2-2; 8 bases line up with TRBD2. Germline V CDR1 and CDR2: LNHDA, SQIVND (reference sequence). CDR3 length equals 14 residues. V lost 7 bases to trimming and J lost 3 bases; unmatched junction nucleotides: 4. The CDR3, as DNA: TGTGCCAGTAAAGCGGGAGTAGACACCGGGGAGCTGTTTTTT. Residues: CASKAGVDTGELFF.

The chain is built from TRBV21-1 and TRBJ1-2; the DNA was not used to check the table's D call, TRBD1. TRBV21-1 is classified as a pseudogene. The CDR3 sequence is 17 residues long. The CDR3 bases are TGTGCCAGCAGCAAGGGGGGACAGGGGGGCCCCGACTATGGCTACACCTTC. Translation gives CASSKGGQGGPDYGYTF.

This rearrangement joins TRBV20-1 to TRBJ2-1; TRBD2 matches at 7 bases. The CDR3 has 13 residues. From germline, CDR1 is DFQATT and CDR2 SNEGSKA (reference sequence). V shed 3 bases, J shed 6 bases, and the junction held 5 bases outside the gene matches. The CDR3 bases are TGCAGTGCTAGTGGGACTAACGTCAATGAGCAGTTCTTC. This translates into CSASGTNVNEQFF.

The V call is TRBV28, the J call TRBJ1-3; D is undetermined. Trimming pared 6 bases from V and 0 bases from J, leaving 6 bases between. Germline lookup yields CDR1 MDHEN and CDR2 SYDVKM. The CDR3 totals 13 residues. This chain's CDR3 is CASRVSSGNTIYF. DNA of the CDR3: TGTGCCAGCAGGGTGAGCTCTGGAAACACCATATATTTT.

The V and J genes are TRBV4-1 and TRBJ2-1, with TRBD2 matching 15 bases. V lost 1 base, J lost 12 bases, and 10 bases stayed unmatched. Germline lookup yields CDR1 MGHRA and CDR2 YSYEKL. The CDR3 runs 17 residues. CDR3 nucleotides: TGCGCCAGCAGCCAAGCCTCCGGACTAGCGGGGGGGGTCCTGCAGTTCTTC. As protein: CASSQASGLAGGVLQFF.

This clone was recorded a few times. V usage is TRBV6-5 and J usage is TRBJ1-6, with D uncertain. CDR1 and CDR2 from the germline V gene are MNHEY and SVGAGI. V was clipped by 6 bases and J by 4 bases, with 13 bases between them. This CDR3 spans 15 amino acids. CDR3: CASSYGPIYNSPLHF. DNA for the CDR3: TGTGCCAGCAGCTACGGGCCCATTTATAATTCACCCCTCCACTTT.

This rearrangement joins TRBV5-1 to TRBJ2-5; D is ambiguous. V dropped 3 bases and J dropped 5 bases, with 11 bases sitting between them. The germline CDR1 and CDR2 sequences are SGHRS and YFSETQ. The length of the CDR3 is 13 residues. CDR3 residues: CASSSYPLETQYF. In DNA form, the CDR3 reads TGCGCCAGCAGCTCTTATCCACTGGAGACCCAGTACTTC.

The rearrangement uses TRBV7-2 and TRBJ1-1; 8 positions agree with TRBD1. The V gene's germline CDR1 is SGHTA and CDR2 FQGNSA. This CDR3 spans 15 amino acids. Trimming at V came to 5 bases and at J to 1 base, leaving 6 bases not matched to a gene. This CDR3 is CASSLRTGTNTEAFF. CDR3 in DNA: TGTGCCAGCAGCCTACGGACAGGGACGAACACTGAAGCTTTCTTT. The full variable domain, in which reference TRBV7-2 and TRBJ1-1 provide the parts outside the CDR3, is GAGVSQSPSNKVTEKGKDVELRCDPISGHTALYWYRQSLGQGLEFLIYFQGNSAPDKSGLPSDRFSAERTGGSVSTLTIQRTQQEDSAVYLCASSLRTGTNTEAFFGQGTRLTVV.

A word on this clone: One end of the junction is discordant with germline, which a read error may explain. The V and J genes are TRBV5-6 and TRBJ1-1; 9 bases fit TRBD1. The CDR3 runs 15 residues. Germline V lookup: CDR1 SGHDT, CDR2 YYEEEE. The CDR3 protein is CASSSGQGRNIEAFF. DNA for the CDR3: TGTGCCAGCAGCTCCGGACAGGGGCGGAACATTGAAGCTTTCTTT.

The chain has TRBV6-5 and TRBJ1-2; D remains unclear. The germline V gene encodes CDR1 MNHEY and CDR2 SVGAGI. The CDR3 runs 14 residues. Trimming shortened V by 0 bases and J by 10 bases, and 15 bases separated the two germline ends. For the CDR3, the DNA is TGTGCCAGCAGTTACTCATCCGGGTTGAGCTTCTACACCTTC. This codes for CASSYSSGLSFYTF.